One sample yielded the 25 T cell receptor beta chains listed below, sequenced in a study of T cell repertoires in cytomegalovirus infection. TCRdb itself ran the reads through MiXCR, one entry per CDR3 protein. The sample shows about 200,000 distinct CDR3 sequences, less than 9.5% of them seen only once. Material for sequencing was PBMCs. The origin of the receptors is a human donor in good health (CMV status not recorded). Some clones in this sample may be carry-over from other donors' samples.

The V gene is TRBV2, the J gene TRBJ1-5; D remains unclear. The CDR3 contains 15 residues. V was clipped by 5 bases and J by 6 bases, with 17 bases between them. The germline CDR1 and CDR2 sequences are SNHLY and FYNNEI. CDR3 amino acids: CASSSKVSWVQPQHF. Here the CDR3 DNA reads TGTGCCAGCAGTTCTAAGGTGTCGTGGGTTCAGCCCCAGCATTTT. The entire variable domain, with the rest obtained from reference TRBV2 and TRBJ1-5, is as follows: EPEVTQTPSHQVTQMGQEVILRCVPISNHLYFYWYRQILGQKVEFLVSFYNNEISEKSEIFDDQFSVERPDGSNFTLKIRSTKLEDSAMYFCASSSKVSWVQPQHFGDGTRLSIL.

This clonotype was counted many times. The genes are TRBV7-2 and TRBJ2-3; D gene unclear. There are 13 residues in the CDR3. CDR1 and CDR2 (germline): SGHTA, FQGNSA. The V end was cut by 5 bases, the J end by 1 base, with 7 bases between. The DNA for the CDR3 is TGTGCCAGCAGCCTCGGGCGCACAGATACGCAGTATTTT. Protein sequence: CASSLGRTDTQYF.

This clonotype was recorded at least ten times. This sequence joins TRBV6-1 and TRBJ2-5, with D unresolved. This CDR3 comprises 13 residues. V lost 0 bases, J lost 10 bases, and 12 bases lay in between. CDR1 is MNHNS and CDR2 is SASEGT in the germline V gene. The CDR3 DNA sequence: TGTGCCAGCAGTGAAGCCCCGACCCCCGGCCAGTACTTC. Amino acids: CASSEAPTPGQYF.

The sample holds a few counts of this clonotype. CDR3 nucleotides: TGTGCCACCAGTGAACGGGACACCACTGAAGCTTTCTTT. Amino acid sequence: CATSERDTTEAFF. This chain joins TRBV24-1 and TRBJ1-1; D possibly corresponds to TRBD1 (6 bases). CDR1 KGHDR and CDR2 SFDVKD come from the germline V gene. The V end was cut by 4 bases, the J end by 4 bases, with 9 bases between. The CDR3 sequence is 13 residues long.

Many counts were recorded for this clonotype. The chain recombines TRBV10-3 with TRBJ2-3; the match to TRBD2 covers 9 bases. CDR3 size: 13 residues. CDR1 and CDR2 from the germline V gene are ENHRY and SYGVKD. V was pared by 8 bases and J by 6 bases, with 6 bases of the junction left unmatched. CDR3 in amino acids: CAIWAGGRDTQYF. The CDR3 DNA reads TGTGCCATCTGGGCGGGAGGGCGCGATACGCAGTATTTT.

Many counts were recorded for this clonotype. The chain couples TRBV10-1 to TRBJ2-7; 7 nucleotides align to TRBD2. V gave up 0 bases and J gave up 12 bases; unmatched junction bases: 20. CDR1 WNHNN and CDR2 SYGVQD come from the germline V gene (reference sequence). This CDR3 region has 17 residues. CDR3 nucleotide sequence: TGCGCCAGCAGTGAGTCACTTGAGGGACTACCGAACCTGGGGGTGTACTTC. It is translated as CASSESLEGLPNLGVYF.

The chain carries TRBV28 and TRBJ1-1; the D gene is possibly TRBD1 (5 bases). The CDR3 is 16 residues long. Trimming removed 3 bases at V and 4 bases at J, with 18 bases between. Germline lookup yields CDR1 MDHEN and CDR2 SYDVKM. The CDR3 protein is CASSFLGRPRRTEAFF. CDR3 DNA sequence: TGTGCCAGCAGTTTCCTGGGACGACCGAGGCGCACTGAAGCTTTCTTT.

This clonotype was detected many times. The chain employs TRBV7-3 and TRBJ1-1; D uncertain. Germline V gives CDR1 SGHTA, CDR2 FQGTGA. The CDR3 spans 13 residues. Between the trimmed V and J ends, which lost 1 base and 12 bases, there was a span of 15 bases. In nucleotides, the CDR3 is TGTGCCAGCAGCTTAAACAAACTTCCTCCGACTTTCTTT. This gives the protein CASSLNKLPPTFF. Supplemented by reference TRBV7-3 and TRBJ1-1, the full variable domain reads GAGVSQTPSNKVTEKGKYVELRCDPISGHTALYWYRQSLGQGPEFLIYFQGTGAADDSGLPNDRFFAVRPEGSVSTLKIQRTERGDSAVYLCASSLNKLPPTFFGQGTRLTVV.

In this sample, this clonotype turned up many times. V usage is TRBV4-3 and J usage is TRBJ2-3, with a weak D call TRBD1 (6 bases). This CDR3 spans 16 amino acids. V was trimmed by 0 bases and J by 6 bases, leaving 16 bases between them. CDR1 and CDR2 from the germline V gene are LGHNA and YSLEER. The CDR3 nucleotides read TGCGCCAGCAGCCAAGAGCCCCCAGGGGTTGGTGATACGCAGTATTTT. Its translation is CASSQEPPGVGDTQYF.

This clonotype was counted ten times or more. This chain uses TRBV24-1 with TRBJ2-5; 10 nucleotides match TRBD2. V dropped 3 bases and J dropped 0; count of bases not matched to a gene: 6. This CDR3 spans 17 amino acids. CDR1 KGHDR and CDR2 SFDVKD come from the germline V gene. The CDR3 region has the DNA TGTGCCACCAGTGATATTACTAGCGGGGCGTACCAAGAGACCCAGTACTTC. The encoded protein is CATSDITSGAYQETQYF.

This clonotype was observed many times. The V gene is TRBV11-2, the J gene TRBJ2-2; unclear D gene. V was shortened by 2 bases and J by 4 bases, with 11 bases between the two germline ends. Germline V gene sequence: CDR1 SGHAT, CDR2 FQNNGV. The CDR3 spans 15 residues. In nucleotides, the CDR3 is TGTGCCAGCAGCTTATCCGCCAGTCCCACCGGGGAGCTGTTTTTT. Protein: CASSLSASPTGELFF.

The V gene is TRBV18, the J gene TRBJ2-7, with D perhaps assigned TRBD1 or TRBD2 (6 bases each). This CDR3 has 13 amino acids. Germline V gives CDR1 KGHSH, CDR2 LQKENI. Deletions cut 6 bases from V and 4 bases from J, with 13 bases between. The CDR3 nucleotides are TGTGCCAGCTCCCTAAAAGGGGGGTACGAGCAGTACTTC. As protein: CASSLKGGYEQYF.

This clonotype appeared a few times. The genes are TRBV6-2 or TRBV6-3 and TRBJ2-3, with D perhaps being TRBD1 or TRBD2 (5 bases each). CDR1 and CDR2 from the germline V gene are MNHEY and SVGEGT. This CDR3 is 16 amino acids long. V was pared by 2 bases and J by 2 bases, with 14 bases between. Here the CDR3 DNA reads TGTGCCAGCAGTTACCCCCAGGGAGAGGTCACAGATACGCAGTATTTT. It encodes CASSYPQGEVTDTQYF.

This clonotype was recorded at least ten times. The rearrangement joins TRBV7-2 to TRBJ1-4; 8 bases line up with TRBD1. Germline assignment: CDR1 SGHTA and CDR2 FQGNSA. This CDR3 comprises 15 residues. The V segment lost 5 bases and the J segment 8 bases; nucleotides outside the gene matches: 10. The DNA for the CDR3 is TGTGCCAGCAGCATATTCGGACAGGGTCGAGAAAAACTGTTTTTT. It translates to CASSIFGQGREKLFF.

With respect to this clonotype: The DNA is omitted, as the CDR3 cannot be located on it reliably, and the CDR3 follows TCRdb's listing. The genes are TRBV7-5 and TRBJ2-5. TRBV7-5 is a listed pseudogene. The CDR3 is 17 amino acids long, termini counted. The CDR3 loop is CISVPEAYGYLQETQYF.

This clonotype has ten or more counts. V is TRBV7-2 and J is TRBJ1-5; 7 bases match TRBD1. J was trimmed by 5 bases and V by 5 bases; bases with no gene match: 3. The CDR3 has 13 amino acids. CDR1 and CDR2 from the germline V gene are SGHTA and FQGNSA. The CDR3 spells CASSPGGDQPQHF. CDR3 DNA: TGTGCCAGCAGCCCAGGGGGGGATCAGCCCCAGCATTTT.

This clonotype has only a few counts. The V and J genes are TRBV10-3 and TRBJ2-1; a weak D match, TRBD1 (6 bases). This CDR3 is 13 amino acids long. The germline CDR1 and CDR2 sequences are ENHRY and SYGVKD. V shed 4 bases and J shed 7 bases, with 11 bases lying between them. The CDR3 DNA follows: TGTGCCATCAGTGGTTCAGGGGATAATGAGCAGTTCTTC. This translates into CAISGSGDNEQFF.

This rearrangement joins TRBV7-2 to TRBJ2-7; 14 bases match TRBD2. There are 14 residues in the CDR3. The V gene's germline CDR1 is SGHTA and CDR2 FQGNSA. With 5 bases clipped from V and 6 bases from J, the junction kept 3 bases outside the gene matches. The CDR3, as DNA: TGTGCCAGCAGCATGGGACTAGCGGGAGCCGAGCAGTACTTC. As protein: CASSMGLAGAEQYF.

This clonotype was observed a handful of times. The chain combines TRBV30 with TRBJ1-2; 9 positions match TRBD1. V lost 0 bases and J lost 2; bases outside the gene matches: 4. The CDR3 has 15 amino acids. Per the germline V gene, CDR1 is GTSNPN and CDR2 is SVGIG (reference sequence). As DNA, the CDR3 is TGTGCCTGGAGTGTGAACAGGGGGCGCAACTATGGCTACACCTTC. It yields the protein CAWSVNRGRNYGYTF. The entire variable domain, with the rest obtained from reference TRBV30 and TRBJ1-2, is as follows: SQTIHQWPATLVQPVGSPLSLECTVEGTSNPNLYWYRQAAGRGLQLLFYSVGIGQISSEVPQNLSASRPQDRQFILSSKKLLLSDSGFYLCAWSVNRGRNYGYTFGSGTRLTVV.

This clonotype has just a few counts. The chain uses TRBV28 and TRBJ2-3; D tentatively reads TRBD1 or TRBD2 (6 bases each). Per germline, CDR1 MDHEN and CDR2 SYDVKM. This CDR3 spans 13 amino acids. The ends were cut back, 10 bases at V and 2 bases at J, with 13 bases in the middle. CDR3 residues: CAIKGGHTDTQYF. CDR3 coding DNA: TGTGCCATTAAGGGGGGACACACAGATACGCAGTATTTT.

Only a few counts were recorded for this clonotype. This sequence joins TRBV20-1 and TRBJ2-5; 10 nucleotides line up with TRBD2. The junction had 18 bases not matched to a gene; V was cut back by 1 base and J by 4 bases. Germline assignment: CDR1 DFQATT and CDR2 SNEGSKA (reference sequence). This CDR3 contains 19 residues. CDR3 loop: CSARGARYPLAGVGETQYF. In DNA, the CDR3 is TGCAGTGCTAGAGGTGCGCGATATCCCCTAGCGGGAGTTGGAGAGACCCAGTACTTC.

The V call is TRBV11-2, the J call TRBJ2-5; TRBD2 might be the D (5 bases). Germline CDR1 reads SGHAT; CDR2 reads FQNNGV. This CDR3 has 15 amino acids. V shed 4 bases and J shed 5 bases, with 17 bases lying between them. CDR3 residues: CASSSTLEVGETQYF. The CDR3 region has the DNA TGTGCCAGCAGCTCTACCCTGGAGGTGGGGGAGACCCAGTACTTC.

The chain recombines TRBV5-1 with TRBJ2-1, with TRBD1 matching 9 bases. After removal of 5 bases from V and 7 bases from J, the junction contained 1 base not matched to a gene. The CDR3 runs to 12 residues. CDR1 SGHRS and CDR2 YFSETQ come from the germline V gene. The CDR3 DNA reads as TGCGCCAGCAGGGGACAGGGAAATGAGCAGTTCTTC. Protein sequence: CASRGQGNEQFF.

The chain employs TRBV6-2 or TRBV6-3 and TRBJ2-6, with TRBD1 matching over 8 bases. The CDR3 is made up of 21 amino acids. Germline CDR1 reads MNHEY; CDR2 reads SVGEGT. V lost 6 bases and J lost 2; bases outside the gene matches: 21. CDR3 region: CASRGMRAGGIVATGANVLTF. The CDR3 DNA reads as TGTGCCAGCAGGGGGATGAGGGCAGGGGGCATAGTGGCTACTGGGGCCAACGTCCTGACTTTC.

This clonotype has a count of ten or more. The genes are TRBV12-3 or TRBV12-4 and TRBJ1-5; 7 bases line up with TRBD1. The CDR3 spans 14 residues. J was trimmed by 6 bases and V by 3 bases; bases with no gene match: 5. CDR3 sequence: CASSLTGSGQPQHF. The CDR3 nucleotides read TGTGCCAGCAGTTTGACAGGGTCAGGTCAGCCCCAGCATTTT.